These 31 T cell receptor beta chains were all obtained from the same sample, sequenced in a study of cytomegalovirus exposure and HLA in healthy donors. The study ran its PCR with 60 Vbeta and 13 Jbeta primers. Assay used: immunoSEQ multiplex PCR; TCRdb lists only in-frame clones, some missing. This table holds roughly 100,000 clones, more than 55% found once. Sequenced input: PBMCs. The source is a boy between 10 and 17 years old in good health and CMV-seropositive.

The chain has TRBV4-1 and TRBJ1-5, with a tentative D call TRBD1 (5 bases). This CDR3 comprises 15 residues. V was shortened by 1 base and J by 3 bases, with 10 bases between the two germline ends. CDR1 MGHRA and CDR2 YSYEKL come from the germline V gene. CDR3 sequence (DNA): TGCGCCAGCAGCCAAGTCGACAGCTACAATCAGCCCCAGCATTTT. This sequence encodes CASSQVDSYNQPQHF.

The chain uses TRBV18 and TRBJ2-7; D is possibly TRBD1 (6 bases). V was shortened by 6 bases and J by 6 bases, with 15 bases between the two germline ends. Germline values: CDR1 KGHSH, CDR2 LQKENI. The CDR3 totals 13 residues. CDR3 loop: CASSDDRLSEQYF. DNA for the CDR3: TGTGCCAGCTCCGACGACAGGCTCTCCGAGCAGTACTTC.

V is TRBV12-5 and J is TRBJ1-2; D possibly corresponds to TRBD1 (5 bases). The V end was cut by 1 base, the J end by 3 bases, with 9 bases between. This CDR3 region has 14 residues. Germline V gene data show CDR1 as LGHNT and CDR2 as FRNRAP. CDR3 sequence reads: CASGLARDYYGYTF. The CDR3 nucleotides read TGTGCTAGTGGTTTGGCCAGGGATTACTATGGCTACACCTTC.

V usage is TRBV30 and J usage is TRBJ1-5, with TRBD1 as a possible D gene (5 bases). The germline V and J ends were trimmed by 0 bases and 3 bases, with 12 bases remaining between them. In germline, CDR1 is GTSNPN, CDR2 SVGIG (reference sequence). This CDR3 has 15 residues. CDR3 nucleotide sequence: TGTGCCTGGAGTGTACCGGGCAGGGACAATCAGCCCCAGCATTTT. It codes for CAWSVPGRDNQPQHF.

This chain connects TRBV5-1 to TRBJ1-2; D is possibly TRBD1 (6 bases). Trimming removed 1 base at V and 3 bases at J, with 13 bases between. The germline V gene encodes CDR1 SGHRS and CDR2 YFSETQ. The CDR3 sequence is 15 residues long. This chain's CDR3 is CASSLSQGGDYGYTF. CDR3 DNA sequence: TGCGCCAGCAGCTTGTCACAGGGAGGGGACTATGGCTACACCTTC.

V is TRBV2 and J is TRBJ2-3; TRBD2 is a possible D gene (6 bases). The CDR3 is made up of 15 amino acids. Trimming removed 0 bases at V and 4 bases at J, with 11 bases between. CDR1 is SNHLY, CDR2 FYNNEI, per germline. CDR3 loop: CASSEARVAADTQYF. The CDR3 DNA reads TGTGCCAGCAGTGAAGCTAGGGTAGCGGCAGATACGCAGTATTTT.

This clone was counted only a few times. The chain links TRBV19 to TRBJ1-4; 8 bases match TRBD1. J was trimmed by 2 bases and V by 5 bases; bases with no gene match: 7. This CDR3 has 16 residues. Germline-derived CDR1 and CDR2 are LNHDA and SQIVND (reference sequence). The CDR3 loop reads CASSPGDRTTNEKLFF. The CDR3 DNA follows: TGTGCCAGTAGTCCCGGGGACAGGACTACTAATGAAAAACTGTTTTTT.

The chain joins TRBV11-2 to TRBJ1-1; tentative D call: TRBD1 (5 bases). Trimming took 2 bases from V and 2 from J, leaving 15 bases between them. The CDR3 extends over 16 amino acids. Germline V gives CDR1 SGHAT, CDR2 FQNNGV. The CDR3 nucleotides read TGTGCCAGCAGCTTACGGCGGCGACAGCCCAACACTGAAGCTTTCTTT. This encodes CASSLRRRQPNTEAFF.

The rearrangement links TRBV9 to TRBJ1-1, with D perhaps matching TRBD1 (6 bases). Trimming took off 7 bases at V and 0 bases at J, with 16 bases between the two ends. Germline V gene lookup returns CDR1 SGDLS and CDR2 YYNGEE. The CDR3 sequence is 15 residues long. CDR3 sequence reads: CASAGGAVMNTEAFF. The CDR3 DNA reads TGTGCCAGCGCCGGGGGGGCGGTGATGAACACTGAAGCTTTCTTT. Full variable domain (remainder filled in from reference TRBV9 and TRBJ1-1): DSGVTQTPKHLITATGQRVTLRCSPRSGDLSVYWYQQSLDQGLQFLIQYYNGEERAKGNILERFSAQQFPDLHSELNLSSLELGDSALYFCASAGGAVMNTEAFFGQGTRLTVV.

The V gene is TRBV28, the J gene TRBJ2-1; D not resolved. The CDR3 has 13 residues. Trimming cost V 7 bases and J 0 bases, with 7 bases left between them. Germline CDR1 is MDHEN and CDR2 is SYDVKM. The CDR3 here is CASTLSSYNEQFF. CDR3 sequence (DNA): TGTGCCAGCACGCTTAGCTCCTACAATGAGCAGTTCTTC. The full variable domain, its missing parts supplied by reference TRBV28 and TRBJ2-1, is DVKVTQSSRYLVKRTGEKVFLECVQDMDHENMFWYRQDPGLGLRLIYFSYDVKMKEKGDIPEGYSVSREKKERFSLILESASTNQTSMYLCASTLSSYNEQFFGPGTRLTVL.

This clone was observed a few times. V gene TRBV12-5 combines with J gene TRBJ1-2; 11 nucleotides match TRBD1. The length of the CDR3 is 20 residues. After removal of 1 base from V and 1 base from J, the junction contained 14 bases not matched to a gene. Germline V gene sequence: CDR1 LGHNT, CDR2 FRNRAP. This CDR3 reads CASGLGRGSGTGGLNYGYTF. The CDR3 bases are TGTGCTAGTGGTTTGGGCCGAGGGTCCGGGACAGGGGGACTTAACTATGGCTACACCTTC.

The genes are TRBV30 and TRBJ2-5; D call uncertain. The assigned J gene may be wrong: the sequence end matches TRBJ2-7 better. Germline V CDR1 and CDR2: GTSNPN, SVGIG (reference sequence). The CDR3 runs 15 residues. The CDR3 nucleotides read TGTGCCTGGAGTCCTGGGCTACGTTACACATACGAGCAGTACTTC. Translating it yields CAWSPGLRYTYEQYF.

The gene calls are TRBV19 and TRBJ1-5; weak D call: TRBD1 (6 bases). Germline V gives CDR1 LNHDA, CDR2 SQIVND (reference sequence). The CDR3 has 13 amino acids. Between the trimmed V and J ends, which lost 9 bases and 0 bases, there was a span of 9 bases. The CDR3 loop reads CASGQISNQPQHF. The CDR3 DNA reads TGTGCCAGCGGACAGATTAGCAATCAGCCCCAGCATTTT.

The chain is built from TRBV6-1 and TRBJ2-2, with TRBD1 matching over 9 bases. The CDR3 is made up of 15 amino acids. Germline V lookup: CDR1 MNHNS, CDR2 SASEGT. V lost 2 bases, J lost 5 bases, and 3 bases stayed unmatched. The CDR3 region is CASSERDRDTGELFF. CDR3 DNA: TGTGCCAGCAGTGAAAGGGACAGGGATACCGGGGAGCTGTTTTTT.

The chain employs TRBV5-4 and TRBJ2-5, with 10 positions matching TRBD2. The trim removed 1 base at V and 5 bases at J, leaving 11 bases unmatched. Germline lookup yields CDR1 SGHNT and CDR2 YYREEE (reference sequence). CDR3 length: 17 residues. The CDR3 coding sequence is TGTGCCAGCAGCTTGTGGTCTAGCGGGAGATTGCGGGAGACCCAGTACTTC. Translating it yields CASSLWSSGRLRETQYF.

The V and J genes are TRBV27 and TRBJ1-5; the match to TRBD1 covers 9 bases. V shed 5 bases and J 5 bases; nucleotides not matched to a gene: 7. CDR1 and CDR2 (germline): MNHEY, SMNVEV (reference sequence). CDR3 size: 15 residues. The chain's CDR3 is CASSGGQGFHQPQHF. The CDR3 DNA sequence: TGTGCCAGCAGTGGGGGACAGGGTTTCCATCAGCCCCAGCATTTT.

The CDR3: CASSEGTSSSADTQYF. In DNA, the CDR3 is TGTGCCAGCAGTGAAGGGACTAGTTCTTCAGCAGATACGCAGTATTTT. This chain joins TRBV2 and TRBJ2-3; 7 bases are a match to TRBD2. The germline CDR1 and CDR2 sequences are SNHLY and FYNNEI. CDR3 length: 16 residues. The V gene end was trimmed by 1 base and the J gene end by 4 bases; junction bases not matched to a gene: 8.

This clone was counted a few times. The chain is built from TRBV6-5 and TRBJ1-4, with TRBD1 identical over 9 bases. The germline gives CDR1 MNHEY, CDR2 SVGAGI. V was pared by 7 bases and J by 5 bases, with 5 bases of the junction left unmatched. The CDR3 has 14 residues. CDR3: CASNHRGRNEKLFF. The CDR3, as DNA: TGTGCCAGCAACCACAGGGGGCGAAATGAAAAACTGTTTTTT.

The J gene is TRBJ2-7, the V gene TRBV5-1; 7 bases match TRBD1. This CDR3 is 14 amino acids long. The V segment lost 3 bases and the J segment 5 bases; nucleotides outside the gene matches: 8. CDR1 is SGHRS, CDR2 YFSETQ, per germline. Here the CDR3 reads CASSWTGLYNEQYF. CDR3 nucleotides: TGCGCCAGCAGCTGGACAGGACTCTATAACGAGCAGTACTTC. The full variable domain, completed using reference TRBV5-1 and TRBJ2-7, is KAGVTQTPRYLIKTRGQQVTLSCSPISGHRSVSWYQQTPGQGLQFLFEYFSETQRNKGNFPGRFSGRQFSNSRSEMNVSTLELGDSALYLCASSWTGLYNEQYFGPGTRLTVT.

This clone was detected a few times. The chain carries TRBV19 and TRBJ2-4, with 9 bases fitting TRBD1. Trimming at V came to 5 bases and at J to 7 bases, leaving 6 bases not matched to a gene. Germline V gives CDR1 LNHDA, CDR2 SQIVND (reference sequence). This CDR3 comprises 14 residues. CDR3 DNA: TGTGCCAGTAGTGCCCGGACAGGGGTGAACATTCAGTACTTC. This sequence encodes CASSARTGVNIQYF.

The chain combines TRBV12-2 with TRBJ2-7; no check of the table's D call, TRBD1, against the DNA was made. TRBV12-2 is shown as a pseudogene. This CDR3 is built from 17 residues. The CDR3 DNA sequence: TGTGCAAGTCGCTTAGCACTTGGGGGACAGGGAGCACACGAGCAGTACTTC. It codes for CASRLALGGQGAHEQYF.

The chain employs TRBV28 and TRBJ2-1, with 10 bases matching TRBD2. The CDR3 loop spans 16 amino acids. The germline gives CDR1 MDHEN, CDR2 SYDVKM. The V gene end was trimmed by 2 bases and the J gene end by 5 bases; junction bases not matched to a gene: 6. The CDR3 region is CASSLIAGGIHNEQFF. Written as DNA, the CDR3 is TGTGCCAGCAGTTTAATAGCGGGGGGTATTCACAATGAGCAGTTCTTC.

This clone occurred a few times. This chain links TRBV10-1 with TRBJ1-1; D is perhaps TRBD1 (6 bases). The V end lost 0 bases, the J end lost 11 bases, and 13 bases lay between the germline ends. From germline, CDR1 is WNHNN and CDR2 SYGVQD (reference sequence). The CDR3 contains 13 residues. CDR3 DNA sequence: TGCGCCAGCAGTGAGTCGGCATCTAGGGGGGCTTTCTTT. Protein sequence: CASSESASRGAFF.

This clone appeared a few times. The chain links TRBV7-9 to TRBJ1-1; no clear D gene. This CDR3 has 9 residues. Germline lookup yields CDR1 SEHNR and CDR2 FQNEAQ (reference sequence). V shed 11 bases and J shed 8 bases, with 9 bases lying between them. The CDR3 bases are TGTGCCGGAACAGAAGAAGCTTTCTTT. Translation: CAGTEEAFF.

The CDR3 nucleotides read TGTGCCAGCAGCCGCAGCGGGGGGCGCACAGATACGCAGTATTTT. As protein: CASSRSGGRTDTQYF. The chain couples TRBV6-5 to TRBJ2-3; TRBD2 aligns across 9 bases. The V gene end was trimmed by 6 bases and the J gene end by 1 base; junction bases not matched to a gene: 5. CDR1 is MNHEY and CDR2 is SVGAGI in the germline V gene. The CDR3 contains 15 residues.

This chain joins TRBV7-9 and TRBJ1-1; TRBD1 matches at 10 bases. The CDR3 loop spans 17 amino acids. Germline CDR1 is SEHNR and CDR2 is FQNEAQ (reference sequence). The trim removed 5 bases at V and 0 bases at J, leaving 9 bases unmatched. The CDR3 loop reads CASSPLTGGNMNTEAFF. CDR3 nucleotide sequence: TGTGCCAGCAGCCCCTTGACAGGGGGCAACATGAACACTGAAGCTTTCTTT.

The chain couples TRBV5-4 to TRBJ2-3; TRBD2 agrees at 12 bases. CDR1 and CDR2 (germline): SGHNT, YYREEE (reference sequence). V shed 4 bases and J 4 bases; nucleotides not matched to a gene: 7. The CDR3 totals 16 residues. CDR3 loop: CASSLTSGRIADTQYF. The CDR3 DNA reads as TGTGCCAGCAGCCTGACTAGCGGGAGAATCGCAGATACGCAGTATTTT.

The chain employs TRBV4-1 and TRBJ1-5; D is unclear. The CDR3 has 16 amino acids. V was cut by 0 bases and J by 7 bases, with 16 bases left in between. From germline, CDR1 is MGHRA and CDR2 YSYEKL. CDR3 in amino acids: CASSQDLRFQRQPQHF. In nucleotides, the CDR3 is TGCGCCAGCAGCCAAGATTTGCGATTCCAACGACAGCCCCAGCATTTT.

This clone has more than one count but fewer than ten. The CDR3 region is CASSFGHDNQPQHF. As DNA, the CDR3 is TGTGCCAGCAGCTTTGGACACGACAATCAGCCCCAGCATTTT. The chain couples TRBV7-8 to TRBJ1-5; D perhaps matches TRBD1 (5 bases). CDR3 length: 14 amino acids. Germline V lookup: CDR1 SGHVS, CDR2 FQNEAQ. Between the trimmed V and J ends, which lost 3 bases and 3 bases, there was a span of 9 bases.

The chain carries TRBV11-3 and TRBJ2-2, with D possibly being TRBD1 (5 bases). The CDR3 consists of 15 residues. With 5 bases removed from V and 3 bases from J, the gap between germline ends came to 13 bases. Germline lookup yields CDR1 SGHNT and CDR2 YENEEA. CDR3 sequence reads: CASSLATVDTGELFF. The CDR3 DNA reads as TGTGCCAGCAGCCTTGCGACAGTTGACACCGGGGAGCTGTTTTTT.

This chain uses TRBV6-4 with TRBJ2-1; 11 bases fit TRBD2. Losses at the gene ends were 3 bases for V and 7 bases for J; bases not matched to a gene: 8. The CDR3 is 16 amino acids. The V gene's germline CDR1 is MRHNA and CDR2 SNTAGT. CDR3 DNA: TGTGCCAGCAGTGAATCGGCTAGCGGGAGGTATAATGAGCAGTTCTTC. Translating it yields CASSESASGRYNEQFF.